This T cell receptor beta chain was documented in a study of T cells after yellow fever vaccination. CDR3 length: 16 residues. The germline V gene has CDR1 SGHDN and CDR2 FVKESK. Trimming left V 1 base short and J 5 bases short, with 17 bases between. Broader study findings: Sorted repertoires could include abundant contaminating clonotypes from bulk cells.

TCRdb ran MiXCR on the 5' RACE reads and lists one entry per CDR3 protein. In the table there are about 120,000 distinct CDR3 sequences, 8.4% of which are singletons. This clonotype came up a few times. Its antigen is not known. The specimen comprised CD8+ T cells sorted from PBMCs, sampled 45 days after the yellow fever booster vaccination. This TCR came from a man aged 25-45 years who received the YFV17D yellow fever vaccine. The chain recombines TRBV14 with TRBJ2-5; D possibly uses TRBD1 or TRBD2 (5 bases each). For the CDR3, the DNA is TGTGCCAGCAGCCAAGTCACTGCCCCTGAGGGGGAGACCCAGTACTTC. Translating it yields CASSQVTAPEGETQYF.